A selection of T cell receptor beta chains follows, all from one sample in a study of blood T cell repertoires in COVID-19. Method: immunoSEQ multiplex PCR; TCRdb's copy keeps in-frame clones and lacks some. The profile shows nearly 200,000 clones, more than 65% of them singletons. Source material: PBMCs or T cells enriched from blood (not recorded which). The receptor set was obtained from a middle-aged man who had recovered from COVID-19. Each CDR3 is given with its conserved first and last residue. A D gene is named only where the DNA matches it firmly. The listing skips clone size in some rows; elsewhere it reads once, few, many or a size class.

clone_size j_call v_call d_call cdr3_nt cdr3_aa
. TRBJ1-2 TRBV24-1 TRBD1 TGTGCCACCAGTGCGACTTCGACAGGGACGGATGGCTACACCTTC CATSATSTGTDGYTF
. TRBJ1-2 TRBV5-1 TRBD1 TGCGCCAGCAGCTTGAGGGGGCTAAGCGAGCTCTATGGCTACACCTTC CASSLRGLSELYGYTF
. TRBJ2-3 TRBV5-1 TRBD1 TGCGCCAGCAGCTTAGAGGGACAGCACACAGATACGCAGTATTTT CASSLEGQHTDTQYF
. TRBJ2-1 TRBV7-9 . TGTGCCAGCAGCAGGTACCTACAGATCAATGAGCAGTTCTTC CASSRYLQINEQFF
. TRBJ1-2 TRBV9 TRBD1 TGTGCCAGCAGCGCTAGGACAGGGGTGGGCTACACCTTC CASSARTGVGYTF
. TRBJ1-1 TRBV3-1/TRBV3-2 . TGTGCCAGCAGCCGCGGAGAGGCGGAAGCTTTCTTT CASSRGEAEAFF
once TRBJ1-2 TRBV11-2 . TGTGCCAGCAGCGGCGGGGCCCGACGTGGCTACACCTTC CASSGGARRGYTF
. TRBJ1-6 TRBV6-5 TRBD1 TGTGCCAGCACCTTGACAGGGTTAAATTCACCCCTCCACTTT CASTLTGLNSPLHF
. TRBJ2-5 TRBV7-2 TRBD2 TGTGCCAGCAGCCGGGCGACTAGCGGGGGAGAGACCCAGTACTTC CASSRATSGGETQYF
. TRBJ1-2 TRBV6-5 . TGTGCCAGCAGTACCAGTGGTGGCTACACCTTC CASSTSGGYTF
. TRBJ2-7 TRBV27 . TGTGCCAGTTCGACCACTCACAGGTCCCCCACCTACGAGCAGTACTTC CASSTTHRSPTYEQYF
few TRBJ1-3 TRBV5-6 . TGTGCCAGCAGCACCGGACAAAGAGGAAACACCATATATTTT CASSTGQRGNTIYF
. TRBJ2-3 TRBV3-1/TRBV3-2 TRBD2 TGTGCCAGCAGCTCCCTTGGGCGGGAGACGCAGTATTTT CASSSLGRETQYF
. TRBJ2-5 TRBV5-1 TRBD1 TGCGCCAGCAGCCGGACGGACAGGCAAGAGACCCAGTACTTC CASSRTDRQETQYF
. TRBJ1-5 TRBV19 TRBD1 TGTGCCAGTAGCTCCGGGACAGGGATTTATCAGCCCCAGCATTTT CASSSGTGIYQPQHF
. TRBJ1-2 TRBV20-1 . TGCAGTGCTAGTATGGGGGGGTCTAACTATGGCTACACCTTC CSASMGGSNYGYTF
. TRBJ2-5 TRBV10-3 . TGTGCCACGAAGACGCCGGGACTGAAAGAGACCCAGTACTTC CATKTPGLKETQYF
. TRBJ2-4 TRBV2 . TGTGCCAGCAGACTTGACAGGACGAACATTCAGTACTTC CASRLDRTNIQYF
. TRBJ1-2 TRBV19 . TGTGCCAGTATATTTTCGGGGGAGGAGGACTATGGCTACACCTTC CASIFSGEEDYGYTF
. TRBJ1-2 TRBV6-6 . TGTGCCAGCAGTTACCATACAGGGAGCGACGGCTACACCTTC CASSYHTGSDGYTF
. TRBJ1-1 TRBV5-1 . TGCGCCAGCAAGGGGGGGGTCCTCATGAACACTGAAGCTTTCTTT CASKGGVLMNTEAFF
. TRBJ1-1 TRBV5-1 . TGCGCCAGCAGCCCCCTCTCGCCAGAAGTGAACACTGAAGCTTTCTTT CASSPLSPEVNTEAFF
. TRBJ1-1 TRBV9 . TGTGCCAGCAGCGTTTCCGGACTTGGGAACACTGAAGCTTTCTTT CASSVSGLGNTEAFF
. TRBJ2-2 TRBV10-3 TRBD1 TGTGCCATCATGGATGGGACAGGGGCGAGCGGGGAGCTGTTTTTT CAIMDGTGASGELFF
. TRBJ2-3 TRBV9 . TGTGCCAGCAGCGTAGCTCAGACAGATACGCAGTATTTT CASSVAQTDTQYF
. TRBJ1-3 TRBV10-1 . TGCGCCAGCAGTGAGTCGAGGCCCCTCTCTGGAAACACCATATATTTT CASSESRPLSGNTIYF
. TRBJ1-6 TRBV7-9 . TGTGCCAGCAGTCCACAGGAGAGCTCCTATAATTCACCCCTCCACTTT CASSPQESSYNSPLHF
. TRBJ1-1 TRBV7-9 . TGTGCCAGTAGAAGAGGGGGAATGAACACTGAAGCTTTCTTT CASRRGGMNTEAFF
. TRBJ2-3 TRBV7-3 TRBD2 TGTGCCAGCAGCTTCTCCGTAGCGGGGGGCACAGATACGCAGTATTTT CASSFSVAGGTDTQYF
. TRBJ2-2 TRBV5-1 . TGCGCCAGCAGCACGGAACGGGCCCAGGGTACCGGGGAGCTGTTTTTT CASSTERAQGTGELFF
. TRBJ2-3 TRBV11-2 . TGTGCCAGCAGCCGGAGGGTAGGCACAGATACGCAGTATTTT CASSRRVGTDTQYF
. TRBJ1-2 TRBV5-1 . TGCGCCAGCAGCCTGAACCCAGGGACTGCTAACTATGGCTACACCTTC CASSLNPGTANYGYTF
once TRBJ1-1 TRBV14 TRBD1 TGTGCCAGCAGCTTGGGACAGGGGGTCACTGAAGCTTTCTTT CASSLGQGVTEAFF
once TRBJ2-3 TRBV5-1 . TGCGCCAGCAGAATATTTACTAGCACAGATACGCAGTATTTT CASRIFTSTDTQYF
. TRBJ1-5 TRBV27 . TGTGCCAGTCGACAGAGTAATACATATAGCAATCAGCCCCAGCATTTT CASRQSNTYSNQPQHF
once TRBJ1-2 TRBV14 TRBD1 TGTGCCAGCAGCCACGGGACAGGGCTGAAAGCTAACTATGGCTACACCTTC CASSHGTGLKANYGYTF
once TRBJ1-4 TRBV20-1 . TGCAGTGCTAGTCAACAGACGGAAAAACTGTTTTTT CSASQQTEKLFF
. TRBJ1-5 TRBV6-2/TRBV6-3 . TGTGCCAGCAGTTACAATCTCCGCGACACCACCAATCAGCCCCAGCATTTT CASSYNLRDTTNQPQHF
. TRBJ2-2 TRBV27 . TGTGCCAGCAGGGTCTCGGGGGGCCGGAACACCGGGGAGCTGTTTTTT CASRVSGGRNTGELFF
many TRBJ1-1 TRBV10-1 . TGCGCCAGCAGTGACCCCCAGGGTGAAGCTTTCTTT CASSDPQGEAFF
. TRBJ1-2 TRBV2 . TGTGCCACCTGGGGGAGCAGGGGAATAGGCGGCTACACCTTC CATWGSRGIGGYTF
. TRBJ2-7 TRBV7-9 TRBD1 TGTGCCAGCAGCCCCCAGGGGGGGACAGGGAGAGGCGAGCAGTACTTC CASSPQGGTGRGEQYF
. TRBJ2-5 TRBV13 TRBD1 TGTGCCAGCAGTTCGTACCGGGACAGGGGGCGAGTCAGGGAGACCCAGTACTTC CASSSYRDRGRVRETQYF
once TRBJ2-1 TRBV28 TRBD2 TGTGCCAGCAGCCCTAGCGGAGAGCCGCATGAGCAGTTCTTC CASSPSGEPHEQFF
few TRBJ2-5 TRBV3-1/TRBV3-2 . TGTGCCAGCAGCCAAGATCGTTGGGGGCGGGAGACCCAGTACTTC CASSQDRWGRETQYF
once TRBJ2-5 TRBV10-3 TRBD2 TGTGCCATCAGTTTGGGAGGGAGCGGTCAAGAGACCCAGTACTTC CAISLGGSGQETQYF
. TRBJ2-2 TRBV2 TRBD1 TGTGCCAGCAAGAGACAGGGAGCAGGGGAGCTGTTTTTT CASKRQGAGELFF
. TRBJ1-5 TRBV5-5 TRBD1 TGTGCCAGCAGCCCAAATGAACCGGGACAGGGGGTATCAAGTCAGCCCCAGCATTTT CASSPNEPGQGVSSQPQHF
many TRBJ2-7 TRBV19 . TGTGCCAGTAGCCCAACCGGGATCACCTACGAGCAGTACTTC CASSPTGITYEQYF
. TRBJ2-1 TRBV18 . TGTGCCAGCTCACCGACGCGGTCGGATGAGCAGTTCTTC CASSPTRSDEQFF
once TRBJ1-2 TRBV4-1 . TGCGCCAGCAGCCAAGGAGGAGGGGCACGGGACTATGGCTACACCTTC CASSQGGGARDYGYTF
once TRBJ2-3 TRBV2 TRBD2 TGTGCCAGCAGTAAGCGGGGGGCAGATACGCAGTATTTT CASSKRGADTQYF
. TRBJ2-7 TRBV6-4 TRBD2 TGTGCCAGCAGTGATGGGACTAGCGGGGGGGACTACGAGCAGTACTTC CASSDGTSGGDYEQYF
few TRBJ1-1 TRBV29-1 . TGCAGCGTGACGTCTTCGGGAGCTTTCTTT CSVTSSGAFF
. TRBJ1-6 TRBV6-5 . TGTGCCAGCAAGCAGGGGACCTCACCCCTCCACTTT CASKQGTSPLHF
. TRBJ1-2 TRBV19 . TGTGCCAGTCGCCCAAGCCTTTTGCTGGGGACAAAATTTAACTATGGCTACACCTTC CASRPSLLLGTKFNYGYTF
. TRBJ1-2 TRBV3-1/TRBV3-2 TRBD1 TGTGCCAGCAGCCAAGAGGCGACAGGGGGCGCCAAGATGGCTGGCTACACCTTC CASSQEATGGAKMAGYTF
. TRBJ2-2 TRBV4-1 . TGCGCCAGCAGCCAAGGGCCCCGCACCGGGGAGCTGTTTTTT CASSQGPRTGELFF
. TRBJ1-2 TRBV12-3/TRBV12-4 . TGTGCCAGCAAAAGGAACAGGGACTATGGCTACACCTTC CASKRNRDYGYTF
. TRBJ2-5 TRBV5-6 . TGTGCCAGCAGCCGCGGAGCCCAAGAGACCCAGTACTTC CASSRGAQETQYF